The present TCR beta chain was sequenced within a study of cytomegalovirus exposure and HLA in healthy donors. Findings and caveats of the study: Earlier analysis found most TCR beta V segments productive about 90% or about 30% of the time. One cluster of highly shared sequence variants probably arose as a sequencing artifact.

Note on this clone: The antigen remains unidentified.

CDR1 and CDR2 (germline): SGHVS, FNYEAQ. Trimming removed 5 bases at V and 2 bases at J, with 10 bases between. This CDR3 spans 14 amino acids. Researchers ran the PCR with 60 Vbeta and 13 Jbeta primers. Sequencing was performed with immunoSEQ multiplex PCR; in TCRdb, only in-frame clones are kept and a portion is missing. Among 25,000 to 35,000 clones listed, 40% to 50% were seen once. The V call is TRBV7-6, the J call TRBJ2-4, with D possibly being TRBD2 (5 bases). This TCR derives from a woman aged 45-65 years in good health and CMV-seronegative. The sequenced sample consisted of PBMCs. DNA for the CDR3: TGTGCCAGCAGCCCCGGGGTCTCCAAAAACATTCAGTACTTC. This gives the protein CASSPGVSKNIQYF.